This TCR beta chain was sequenced in a study of somatic mutations in cytotoxic T cells in rheumatoid arthritis. The table came from immunoSEQ multiplex PCR; TCRdb's copy has only in-frame clones and leaves some out. Of 11,000 or so clones listed, 70% to 80% are singletons. Per germline, CDR1 SGHVS and CDR2 FQNEAQ. The CDR3 consists of 14 residues. Trimming shortened V by 5 bases and J by 5 bases, and 16 bases separated the two germline ends. Each healthy control was a blood donor; the group had a median age of 56 years (range roughly 20-75), and around 56% were female. This chain joins TRBV7-8 and TRBJ2-7, with a weak D call TRBD1 (5 bases). The sample was CD8+ T cells sorted from blood. This receptor was taken from a man aged 65 to 85 in good health. The CDR3 nucleotides read TGTGCCAGCAGCCCTGGGGCGGACGCACACGAGCAGTACTTC. Translating it yields CASSPGADAHEQYF.